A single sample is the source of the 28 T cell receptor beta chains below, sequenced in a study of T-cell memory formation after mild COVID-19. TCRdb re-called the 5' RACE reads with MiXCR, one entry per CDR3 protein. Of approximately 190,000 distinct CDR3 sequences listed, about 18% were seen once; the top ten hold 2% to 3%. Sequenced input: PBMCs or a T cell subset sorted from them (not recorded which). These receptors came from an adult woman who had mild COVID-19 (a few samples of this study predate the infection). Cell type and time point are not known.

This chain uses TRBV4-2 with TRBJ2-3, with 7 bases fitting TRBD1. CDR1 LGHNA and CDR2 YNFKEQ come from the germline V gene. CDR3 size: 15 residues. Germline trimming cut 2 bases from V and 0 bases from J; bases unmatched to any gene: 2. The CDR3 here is CASSQKGASTDTQYF. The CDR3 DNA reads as TGTGCCAGCAGCCAAAAGGGGGCAAGCACAGATACGCAGTATTTT.

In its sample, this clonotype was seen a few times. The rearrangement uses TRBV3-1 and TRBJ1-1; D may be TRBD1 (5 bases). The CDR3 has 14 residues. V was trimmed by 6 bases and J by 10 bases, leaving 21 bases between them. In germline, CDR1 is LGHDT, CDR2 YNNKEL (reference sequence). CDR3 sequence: CASRHQGSRAGAFF. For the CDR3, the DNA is TGTGCCAGCAGACATCAAGGGTCCAGGGCGGGAGCTTTCTTT. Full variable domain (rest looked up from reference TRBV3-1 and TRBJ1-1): DTAVSQTPKYLVTQMGNDKSIKCEQNLGHDTMYWYKQDSKKFLKIMFSYNNKELIINETVPNRFSPKSPDKAHLNLHINSLELGDSAVYFCASRHQGSRAGAFFGQGTRLTVV.

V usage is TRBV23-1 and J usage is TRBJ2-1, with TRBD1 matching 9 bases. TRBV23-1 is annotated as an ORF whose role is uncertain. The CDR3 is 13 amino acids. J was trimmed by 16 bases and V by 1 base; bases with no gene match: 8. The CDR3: CASSQLGQGGLFF. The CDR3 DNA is TGCGCCAGCAGTCAATTGGGACAGGGTGGATTATTCTTC.

Here the CDR3 DNA reads TGTGCCAGCAGCCTGCAACCTGGCCAGGGGGACCTCTACGAGCAGTACTTC. Protein product: CASSLQPGQGDLYEQYF. The rearrangement links TRBV5-5 to TRBJ2-7; 7 positions agree with TRBD1. The CDR3 is 17 residues long. V gave up 4 bases and J gave up 3 bases; unmatched junction bases: 16. CDR1 is SGHKS and CDR2 is YYEKEE in the germline V gene (reference sequence).

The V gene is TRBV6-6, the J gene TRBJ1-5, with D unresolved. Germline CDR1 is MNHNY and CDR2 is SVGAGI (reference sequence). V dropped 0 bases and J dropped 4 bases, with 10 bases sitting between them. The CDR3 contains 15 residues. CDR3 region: CASSYSHHANQPQHF. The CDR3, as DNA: TGTGCCAGCAGTTACTCCCACCATGCGAATCAGCCCCAGCATTTT.

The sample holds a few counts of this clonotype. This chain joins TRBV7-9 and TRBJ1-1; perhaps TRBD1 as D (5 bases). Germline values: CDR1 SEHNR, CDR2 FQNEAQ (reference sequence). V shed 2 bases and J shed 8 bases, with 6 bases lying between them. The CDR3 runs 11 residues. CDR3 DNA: TGTGCCAGCAGCTTATGGGGGGAAGCTTTCTTT. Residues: CASSLWGEAFF.

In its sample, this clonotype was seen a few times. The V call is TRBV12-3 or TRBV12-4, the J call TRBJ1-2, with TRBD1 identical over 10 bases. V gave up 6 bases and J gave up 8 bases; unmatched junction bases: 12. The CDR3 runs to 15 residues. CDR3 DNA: TGTGCCAGCAGGCGCAGGGGGACAGGGGAAAACGGCTACACCTTC. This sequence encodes CASRRRGTGENGYTF.

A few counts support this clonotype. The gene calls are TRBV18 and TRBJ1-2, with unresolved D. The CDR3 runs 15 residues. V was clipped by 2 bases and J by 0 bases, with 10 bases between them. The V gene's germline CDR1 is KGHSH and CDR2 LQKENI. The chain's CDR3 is CASSPGRVANYGYTF. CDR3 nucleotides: TGTGCCAGCTCACCAGGGAGGGTAGCTAACTATGGCTACACCTTC.

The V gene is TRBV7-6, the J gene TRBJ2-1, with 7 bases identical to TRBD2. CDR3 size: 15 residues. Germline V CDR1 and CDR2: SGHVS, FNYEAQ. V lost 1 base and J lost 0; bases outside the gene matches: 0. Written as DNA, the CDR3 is TGTGCCAGCAGCTTAGGGACTAGCTCCTACAATGAGCAGTTCTTC. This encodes CASSLGTSSYNEQFF.

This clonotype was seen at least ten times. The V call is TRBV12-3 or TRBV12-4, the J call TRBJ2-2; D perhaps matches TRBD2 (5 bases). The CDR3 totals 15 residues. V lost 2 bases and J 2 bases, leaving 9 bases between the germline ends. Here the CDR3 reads CASSLNGVNTGELFF. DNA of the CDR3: TGTGCCAGCAGTTTAAACGGGGTAAACACCGGGGAGCTGTTTTTT.

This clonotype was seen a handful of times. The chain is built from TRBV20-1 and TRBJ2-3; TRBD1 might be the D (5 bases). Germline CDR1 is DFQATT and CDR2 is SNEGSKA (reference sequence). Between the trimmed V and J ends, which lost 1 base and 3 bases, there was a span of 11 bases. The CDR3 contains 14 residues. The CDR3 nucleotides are TGCAGTGCTAGAGCAGGGTCGAGGACAGATACGCAGTATTTT. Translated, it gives CSARAGSRTDTQYF.

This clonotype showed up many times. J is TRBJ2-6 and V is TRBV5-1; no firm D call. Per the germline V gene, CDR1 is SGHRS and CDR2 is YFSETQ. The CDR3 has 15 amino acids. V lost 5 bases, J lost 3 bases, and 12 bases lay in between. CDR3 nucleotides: TGCGCCAGCAGATTGCAGTGGGATGGGGCCAACGTCCTGACTTTC. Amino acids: CASRLQWDGANVLTF.

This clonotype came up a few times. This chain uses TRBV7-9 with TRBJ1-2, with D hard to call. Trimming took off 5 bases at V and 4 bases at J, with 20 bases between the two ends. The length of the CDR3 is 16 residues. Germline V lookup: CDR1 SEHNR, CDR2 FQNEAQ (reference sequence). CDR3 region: CASSPRRPRAPYGYTF. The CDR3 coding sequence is TGTGCCAGCAGCCCACGGCGTCCGAGGGCTCCCTATGGCTACACCTTC.

The CDR3 loop is CASSPGQGAREQYF. CDR3 DNA: TGTGCCAGCAGCCCCGGACAGGGGGCCCGGGAGCAGTACTTC. This chain connects TRBV27 to TRBJ2-7; 11 nucleotides line up with TRBD1. The CDR3 has 14 residues. Germline loops: CDR1 MNHEY, CDR2 SMNVEV (reference sequence). J was trimmed by 7 bases and V by 6 bases; bases with no gene match: 8.

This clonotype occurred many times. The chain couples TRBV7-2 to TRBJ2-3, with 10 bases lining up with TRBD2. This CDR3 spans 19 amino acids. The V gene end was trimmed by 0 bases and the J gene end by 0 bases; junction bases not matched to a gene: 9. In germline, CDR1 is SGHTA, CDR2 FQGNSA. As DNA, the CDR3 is TGTGCCAGCAGCTTAGCCCCGATCGGACTAGCGGCTAGCACAGATACGCAGTATTTT. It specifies CASSLAPIGLAASTDTQYF.

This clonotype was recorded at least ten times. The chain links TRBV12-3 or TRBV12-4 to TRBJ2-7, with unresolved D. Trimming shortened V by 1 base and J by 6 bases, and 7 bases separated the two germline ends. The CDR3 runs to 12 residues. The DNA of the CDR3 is TGTGCCAGCAGTTTAGGGGCAGGCGAGCAGTACTTC. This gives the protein CASSLGAGEQYF.

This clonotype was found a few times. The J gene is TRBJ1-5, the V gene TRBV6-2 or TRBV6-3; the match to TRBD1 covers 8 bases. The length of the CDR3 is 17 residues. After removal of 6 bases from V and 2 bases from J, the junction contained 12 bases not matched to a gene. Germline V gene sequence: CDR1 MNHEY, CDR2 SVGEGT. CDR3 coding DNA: TGTGCCAGCAGACCAGGGGGCGCCCCTTCGGGCAATCAGCCCCAGCATTTT. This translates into CASRPGGAPSGNQPQHF.

The CDR3: CASSQGRGGPNEQFF. CDR3 DNA sequence: TGCGCCAGCAGCCAAGGGCGGGGGGGCCCCAATGAGCAGTTCTTC. The rearrangement links TRBV4-1 to TRBJ2-1, with 9 bases fitting TRBD2. CDR1 is MGHRA and CDR2 is YSYEKL in the germline V gene. Unmatched junction bases numbered 4, after V lost 1 base and J lost 6 bases. There are 15 residues in the CDR3.

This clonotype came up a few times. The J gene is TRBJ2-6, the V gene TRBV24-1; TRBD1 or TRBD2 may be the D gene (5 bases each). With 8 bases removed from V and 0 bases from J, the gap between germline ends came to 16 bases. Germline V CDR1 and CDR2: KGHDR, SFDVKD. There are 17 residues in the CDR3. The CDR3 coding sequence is TGTGCCACCACCTCCGGGACCGCAAGCTCTGGGGCCAACGTCCTGACTTTC. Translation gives CATTSGTASSGANVLTF.

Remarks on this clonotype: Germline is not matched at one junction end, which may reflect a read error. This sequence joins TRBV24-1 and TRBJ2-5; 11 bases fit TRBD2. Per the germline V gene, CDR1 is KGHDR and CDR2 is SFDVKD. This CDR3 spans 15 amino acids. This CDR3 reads CATSGLAGIQETQYF. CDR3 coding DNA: TGTGCCACGAGTGGACTAGCGGGTATCCAAGAGACCCAGTACTTC.

The CDR3 region has the DNA TGTGCCAGCAGTCAAATCCATTCGAATCAGCCCCAGCATTTT. Protein product: CASSQIHSNQPQHF. The chain is built from TRBV5-6 and TRBJ1-5; D is unclear. Germline CDR1 reads SGHDT; CDR2 reads YYEEEE. Between the trimmed V and J ends, which lost 5 bases and 4 bases, there was a span of 13 bases. The CDR3 consists of 14 residues.

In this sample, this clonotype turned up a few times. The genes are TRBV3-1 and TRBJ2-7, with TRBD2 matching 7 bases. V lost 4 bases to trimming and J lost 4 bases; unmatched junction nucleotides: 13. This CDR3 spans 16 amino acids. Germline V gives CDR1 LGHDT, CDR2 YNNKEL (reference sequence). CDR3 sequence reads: CASSPGSTARGYEQYF. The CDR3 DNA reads TGTGCCAGCAGCCCAGGGAGTACGGCGCGGGGGTACGAGCAGTACTTC.

CDR3 loop: CASSFSQGDTEAFF. DNA of the CDR3: TGCGCCAGCAGCTTCTCACAGGGGGACACTGAAGCTTTCTTT. The chain employs TRBV5-1 and TRBJ1-1; 8 bases align to TRBD1. V was pared by 2 bases and J by 3 bases, with 3 bases of the junction left unmatched. Germline V gene sequence: CDR1 SGHRS, CDR2 YFSETQ. This CDR3 is 14 amino acids long.

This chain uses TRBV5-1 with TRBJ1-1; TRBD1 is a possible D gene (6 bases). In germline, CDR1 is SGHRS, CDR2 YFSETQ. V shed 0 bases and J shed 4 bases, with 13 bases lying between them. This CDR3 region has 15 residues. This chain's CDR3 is CASSLVQGGGTEAFF. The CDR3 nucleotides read TGCGCCAGCAGCTTGGTACAGGGCGGTGGCACTGAAGCTTTCTTT.

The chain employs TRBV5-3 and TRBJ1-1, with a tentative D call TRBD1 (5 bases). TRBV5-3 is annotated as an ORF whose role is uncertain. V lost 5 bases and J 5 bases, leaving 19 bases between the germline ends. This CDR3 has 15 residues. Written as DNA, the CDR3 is TGTGCCAGAAGTTTTCAGGTGGGGGGAGCAACTGAAGCTTTCTTT. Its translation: CARSFQVGGATEAFF.

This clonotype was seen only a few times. The CDR3 loop reads CASSEGGMNTEAFF. The CDR3 DNA reads TGTGCCAGCAGCGAGGGAGGAATGAACACTGAAGCTTTCTTT. The chain has TRBV9 and TRBJ1-1; D is uncertain. With 3 bases removed from V and 0 bases from J, the gap between germline ends came to 9 bases. Per the germline V gene, CDR1 is SGDLS and CDR2 is YYNGEE. The CDR3 loop spans 14 amino acids.

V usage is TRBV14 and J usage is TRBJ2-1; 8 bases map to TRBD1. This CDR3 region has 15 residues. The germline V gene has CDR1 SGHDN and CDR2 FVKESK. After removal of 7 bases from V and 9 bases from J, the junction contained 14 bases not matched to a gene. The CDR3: CASNLLGQALGEQFF. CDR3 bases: TGTGCCAGCAACTTACTGGGACAGGCCCTCGGTGAGCAGTTCTTC.

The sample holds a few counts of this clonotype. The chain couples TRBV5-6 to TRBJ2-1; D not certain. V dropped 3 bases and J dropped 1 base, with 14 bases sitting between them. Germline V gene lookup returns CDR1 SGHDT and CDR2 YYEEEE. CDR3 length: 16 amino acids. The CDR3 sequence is CASSWPGTGSYNEQFF. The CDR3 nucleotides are TGTGCCAGCAGCTGGCCCGGAACCGGGTCCTACAATGAGCAGTTCTTC.